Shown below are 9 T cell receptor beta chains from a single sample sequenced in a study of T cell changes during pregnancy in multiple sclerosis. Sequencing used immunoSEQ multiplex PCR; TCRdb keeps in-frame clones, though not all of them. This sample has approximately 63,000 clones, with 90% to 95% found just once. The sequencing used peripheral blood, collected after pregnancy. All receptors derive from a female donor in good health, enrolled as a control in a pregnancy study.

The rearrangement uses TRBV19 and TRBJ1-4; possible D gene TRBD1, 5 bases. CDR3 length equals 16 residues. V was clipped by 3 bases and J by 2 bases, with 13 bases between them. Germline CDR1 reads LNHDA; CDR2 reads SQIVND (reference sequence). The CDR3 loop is CASSIFGGSTNEKLFF. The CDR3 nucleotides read TGTGCCAGTAGTATTTTTGGGGGGAGCACTAATGAAAAACTGTTTTTT.

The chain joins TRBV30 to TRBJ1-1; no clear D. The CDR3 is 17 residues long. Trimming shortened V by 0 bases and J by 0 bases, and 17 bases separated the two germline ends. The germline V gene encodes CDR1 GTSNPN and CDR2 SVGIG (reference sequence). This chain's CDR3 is CAWSVIQLFRLNTEAFF. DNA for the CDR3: TGTGCCTGGAGTGTTATCCAACTATTCAGATTGAACACTGAAGCTTTCTTT.

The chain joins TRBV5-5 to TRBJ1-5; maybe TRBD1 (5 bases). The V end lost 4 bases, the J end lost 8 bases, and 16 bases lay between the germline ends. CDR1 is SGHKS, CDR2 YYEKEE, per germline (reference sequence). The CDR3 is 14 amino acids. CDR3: CASSQGGTGEPQHF. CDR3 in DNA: TGTGCCAGCAGCCAGGGTGGGACGGGGGAGCCCCAGCATTTT.

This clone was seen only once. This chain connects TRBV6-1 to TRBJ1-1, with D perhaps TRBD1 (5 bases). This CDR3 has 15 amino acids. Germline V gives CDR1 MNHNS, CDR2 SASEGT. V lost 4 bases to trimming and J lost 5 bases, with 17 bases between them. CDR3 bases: TGTGCCAGCAGTGTACCCGGGGGGGGAAGGACTGAAGCTTTCTTT. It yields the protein CASSVPGGGRTEAFF.

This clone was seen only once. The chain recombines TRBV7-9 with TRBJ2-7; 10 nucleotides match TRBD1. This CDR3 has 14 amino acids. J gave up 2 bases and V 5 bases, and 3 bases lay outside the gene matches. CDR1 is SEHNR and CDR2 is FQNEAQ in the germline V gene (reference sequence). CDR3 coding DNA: TGTGCCAGCAGCCCAGGACAGGGGGCCTACGAGCAGTACTTC. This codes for CASSPGQGAYEQYF. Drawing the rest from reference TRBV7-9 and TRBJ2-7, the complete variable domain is DTGVSQNPRHKITKRGQNVTFRCDPISEHNRLYWYRQTLGQGPEFLTYFQNEAQLEKSRLLSDRFSAERPKGSFSTLEIQRTEQGDSAMYLCASSPGQGAYEQYFGPGTRLTVT.

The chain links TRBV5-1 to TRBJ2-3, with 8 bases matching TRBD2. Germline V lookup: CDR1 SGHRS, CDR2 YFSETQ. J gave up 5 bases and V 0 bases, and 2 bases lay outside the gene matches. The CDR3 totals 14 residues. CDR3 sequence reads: CASSLALAGDTQYF. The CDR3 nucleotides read TGCGCCAGCAGCTTGGCCCTAGCGGGAGATACGCAGTATTTT.

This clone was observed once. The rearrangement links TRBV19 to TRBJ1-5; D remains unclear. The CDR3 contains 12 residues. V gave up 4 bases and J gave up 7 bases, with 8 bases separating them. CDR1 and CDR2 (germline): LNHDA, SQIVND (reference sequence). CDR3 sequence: CASSNRHQPQHF. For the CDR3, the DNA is TGTGCCAGTAGTAACCGACACCAGCCCCAGCATTTT.

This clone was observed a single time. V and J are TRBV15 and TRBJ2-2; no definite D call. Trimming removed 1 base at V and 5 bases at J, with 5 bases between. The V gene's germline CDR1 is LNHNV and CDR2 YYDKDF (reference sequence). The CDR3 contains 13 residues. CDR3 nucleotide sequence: TGTGCCACCAGCAGAGGTTTAACCGGGGAGCTGTTTTTT. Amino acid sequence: CATSRGLTGELFF.

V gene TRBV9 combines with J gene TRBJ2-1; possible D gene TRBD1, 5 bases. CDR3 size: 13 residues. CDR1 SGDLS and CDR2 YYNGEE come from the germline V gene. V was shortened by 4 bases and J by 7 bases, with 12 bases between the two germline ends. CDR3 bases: TGTGCCAGCAGCCCCCGGACACGGAATGAGCAGTTCTTC. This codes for CASSPRTRNEQFF.